This T cell receptor (beta chain) is drawn from a study of identical twins. This clonotype was seen more than once but under ten times. TCRdb independently ran MiXCR on the 5' RACE reads; one entry per CDR3 protein. The data show about 470,000 distinct CDR3 sequences, 20% to 25% seen once. After removal of 5 bases from V and 5 bases from J, the junction contained 7 bases not matched to a gene. The CDR3 is made up of 14 amino acids. Looked up from germline, CDR1 is SGHRS and CDR2 is YFSETQ. This sample was also put to use in a study of T cells expressing NK-cell markers.

The sequenced sample was CD4+ T cells sorted from blood. The chain carries TRBV5-1 and TRBJ2-7; TRBD2 matches at 10 bases. The sequence came from a woman under 30 in good health. The CDR3 DNA sequence: TGCGCCAGCAGTCCTAGCGGGGGAAGGAACGAGCAGTACTTC. It translates to CASSPSGGRNEQYF.